Given below is one T cell receptor (beta chain) in context. Antigen: not known. CDR3 length equals 12 residues. Germline assignment: CDR1 SSHAT and CDR2 FNYEAQ (reference sequence). Trimming left V 3 bases short and J 6 bases short, with 9 bases between. Sequencing was done on patients that had shown CD8+CD57+ cell expansion by flow cytometry. Every patient had severe acquired aplastic anemia. All patients were therapy-naive when blood was sampled. The sample comes from a study of CD8+CD57+ T cells in acquired aplastic anemia. Genomic DNA acted as the template from which TCR beta VDJ combination and CDR3 sequence profiling were carried out. TCRdb re-called the reads with MiXCR, one entry per CDR3 protein. The sample has 150,000 to 200,000 distinct CDR3 sequences; around 48% are singletons. Study-level points and caveats: Researchers report that fewer than 30 CD8+ CDR3 sequences appeared in both patients and controls.

The TCR comes from a human donor with aplastic anemia. V is TRBV7-7 and J is TRBJ2-7; D possibly matches TRBD1 or TRBD2 (5 bases each). Source material: sorted CD4+, CD8+, or CD8+CD57+ T cells (not recorded which) from PBMCs. The CDR3 DNA sequence: TGTGCCAGCAGCTTGGGGGATCGCGAGCAGTACTTC. This gives the protein CASSLGDREQYF.